This TCR beta chain was sequenced for a study of cytomegalovirus exposure and HLA in healthy donors. Points from the study as a whole: Compared with the roughly 700-donor mean, an Asian-associated ancestry cluster reportedly had fewer N-insertions, according to a later analysis. Reports showed the classifier diagnosing cytomegalovirus status with high specificity and sensitivity. Presence/absence analysis assumed near-uniform sequencing depth across donors.

The PCR made use of 60 Vbeta and 13 Jbeta primers. Some clones are missing from TCRdb's copy, which holds only in-frame ones; the method was immunoSEQ multiplex PCR. The repertoire table contains some 110,000 clones. In the case of this clone: Its antigen is unidentified.

Germline values: CDR1 MNHEY, CDR2 SMNVEV (reference sequence). This CDR3 is built from 14 residues. Trimming took 3 bases from V and 2 from J; bases not matched to a gene: 1. The sequence came from a man between 18 and 29 years old in good health and CMV-seronegative. The chain joins TRBV27 to TRBJ2-7, with 10 bases lining up with TRBD2. The sequencing input was PBMCs. The CDR3: CASSFLAGAYEQYF. DNA of the CDR3: TGTGCCAGCAGTTTTCTAGCGGGGGCCTACGAGCAGTACTTC.